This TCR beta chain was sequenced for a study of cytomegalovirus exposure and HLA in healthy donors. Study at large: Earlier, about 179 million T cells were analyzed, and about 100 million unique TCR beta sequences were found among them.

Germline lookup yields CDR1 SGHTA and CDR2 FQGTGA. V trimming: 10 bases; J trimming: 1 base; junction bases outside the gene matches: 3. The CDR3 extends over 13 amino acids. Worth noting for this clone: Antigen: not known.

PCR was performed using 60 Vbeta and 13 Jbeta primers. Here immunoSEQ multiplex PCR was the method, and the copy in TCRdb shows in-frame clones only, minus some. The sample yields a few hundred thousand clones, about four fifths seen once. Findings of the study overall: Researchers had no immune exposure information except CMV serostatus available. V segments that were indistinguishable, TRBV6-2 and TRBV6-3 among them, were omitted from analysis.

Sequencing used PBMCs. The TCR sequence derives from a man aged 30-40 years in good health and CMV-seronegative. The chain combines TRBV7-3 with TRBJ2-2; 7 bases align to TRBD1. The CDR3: CATRQGNTGELFF. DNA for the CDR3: TGTGCCACCCGACAGGGGAACACCGGGGAGCTGTTTTTT.